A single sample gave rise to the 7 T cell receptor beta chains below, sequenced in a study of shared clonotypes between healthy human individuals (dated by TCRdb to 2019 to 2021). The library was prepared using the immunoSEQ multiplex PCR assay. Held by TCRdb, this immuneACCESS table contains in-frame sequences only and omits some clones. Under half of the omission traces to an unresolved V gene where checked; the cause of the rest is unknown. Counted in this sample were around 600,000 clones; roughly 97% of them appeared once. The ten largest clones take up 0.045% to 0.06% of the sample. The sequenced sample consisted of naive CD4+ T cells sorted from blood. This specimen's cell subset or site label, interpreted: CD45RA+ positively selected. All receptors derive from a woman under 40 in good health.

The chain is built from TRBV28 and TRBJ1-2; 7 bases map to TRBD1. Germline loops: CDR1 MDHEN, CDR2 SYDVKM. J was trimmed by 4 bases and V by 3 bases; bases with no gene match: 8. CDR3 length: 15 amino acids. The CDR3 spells CASSLRQGGSYGYTF. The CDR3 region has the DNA TGTGCCAGCAGTTTGCGGCAGGGGGGTTCCTATGGCTACACCTTC.

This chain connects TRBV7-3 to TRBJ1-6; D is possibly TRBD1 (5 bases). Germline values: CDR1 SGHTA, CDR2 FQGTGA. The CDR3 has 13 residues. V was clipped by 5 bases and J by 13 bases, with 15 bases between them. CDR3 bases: TGTGCCAGCAGCCTCGGGGCCAGCTCGCCCCTCCACTTT. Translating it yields CASSLGASSPLHF.

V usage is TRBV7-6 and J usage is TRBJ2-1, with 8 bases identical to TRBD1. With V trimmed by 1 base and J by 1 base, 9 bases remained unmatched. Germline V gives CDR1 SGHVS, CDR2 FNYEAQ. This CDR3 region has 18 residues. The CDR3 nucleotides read TGTGCCAGCAGCTTAGGGGTCTCGTGGACAGGGTCCTACAATGAGCAGTTCTTC. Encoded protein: CASSLGVSWTGSYNEQFF. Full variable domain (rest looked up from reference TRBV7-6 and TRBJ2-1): GAGVSQSPRYKVTKRGQDVALRCDPISGHVSLYWYRQALGQGPEFLTYFNYEAQQDKSGLPNDRFSAERPEGSISTLTIQRTEQRDSAMYRCASSLGVSWTGSYNEQFFGPGTRLTVL.

CDR3 in amino acids: CASSYPGTGVGQPQHF. CDR3 in DNA: TGTGCCAGCAGTTACCCCGGGACAGGGGTAGGACAGCCCCAGCATTTT. The chain employs TRBV6-6 and TRBJ1-5; TRBD1 aligns across 10 bases. Germline trimming cut 2 bases from V and 7 bases from J; bases unmatched to any gene: 8. Germline V CDR1 and CDR2: MNHNY, SVGAGI (reference sequence). This CDR3 region has 16 residues.

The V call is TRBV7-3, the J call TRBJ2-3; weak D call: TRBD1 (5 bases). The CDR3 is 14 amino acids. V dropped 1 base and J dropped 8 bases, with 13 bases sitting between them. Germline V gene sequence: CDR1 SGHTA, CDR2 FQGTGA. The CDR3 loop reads CASSLSATQGTQYF. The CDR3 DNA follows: TGTGCCAGCAGCTTAAGTGCTACCCAGGGTACGCAGTATTTT.

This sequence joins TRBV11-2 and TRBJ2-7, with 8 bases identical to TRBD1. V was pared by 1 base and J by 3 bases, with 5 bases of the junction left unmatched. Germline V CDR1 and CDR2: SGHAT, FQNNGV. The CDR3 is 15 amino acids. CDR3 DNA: TGTGCCAGCAGCTTAGGGGCAGGGGGCTACTACGAGCAGTACTTC. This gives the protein CASSLGAGGYYEQYF.

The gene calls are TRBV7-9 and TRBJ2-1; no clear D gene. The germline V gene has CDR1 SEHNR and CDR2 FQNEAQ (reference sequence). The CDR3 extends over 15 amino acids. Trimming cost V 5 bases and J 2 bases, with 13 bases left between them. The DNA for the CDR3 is TGTGCCAGCAGCCCCAGAGGCAGCGCCTACAATGAGCAGTTCTTC. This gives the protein CASSPRGSAYNEQFF.